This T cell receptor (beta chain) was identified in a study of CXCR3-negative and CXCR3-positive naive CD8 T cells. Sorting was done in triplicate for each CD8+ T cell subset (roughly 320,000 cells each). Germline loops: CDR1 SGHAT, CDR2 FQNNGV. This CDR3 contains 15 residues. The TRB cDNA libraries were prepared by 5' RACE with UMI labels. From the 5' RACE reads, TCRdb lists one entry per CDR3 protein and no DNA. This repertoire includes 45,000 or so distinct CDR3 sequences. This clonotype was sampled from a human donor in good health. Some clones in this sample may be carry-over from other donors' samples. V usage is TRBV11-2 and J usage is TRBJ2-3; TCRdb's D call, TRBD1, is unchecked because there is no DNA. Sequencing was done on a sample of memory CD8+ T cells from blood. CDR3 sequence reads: CASSGFTGDPDTQYF. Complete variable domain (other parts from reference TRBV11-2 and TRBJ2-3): EAGVAQSPRYKIIEKRQSVAFWCNPISGHATLYWYQQILGQGPKLLIQFQNNGVVDDSQLPKDRFSAERLKGVDSTLKIQPAKLEDSAVYLCASSGFTGDPDTQYFGPGTRLTVL.